Listed here are 18 T cell receptor beta chains from one sample, sequenced in a study of blood T cell dynamics during melanoma immunotherapy (dated by TCRdb to the early 2020s). The method behind the library was the immunoSEQ multiplex PCR assay. This is the immuneACCESS table as TCRdb keeps it, with only in-frame sequences that have V and J called. A part of the clones is gone; compared with another copy, unresolved V genes explain less than half, and the rest is unexplained. In this sample the table shows about 6,000 clones, over 75% of which occur a single time. The top ten clonotypes cover more than 25% of the sample. In light of the paper, this sample's time point label describes: week 3, after first cycle of checkpoint inhibitor. The specimen comprised blood, sampled from a patient treated with checkpoint blockade. The receptors were gathered from a human donor with melanoma.

J is TRBJ2-1 and V is TRBV29-1, with TRBD2 matching 12 bases. Germline V gene data show CDR1 as SQVTM and CDR2 as ANQGSEA. V gave up 5 bases and J gave up 3 bases; unmatched junction bases: 2. This CDR3 region has 14 residues. The CDR3 spells CSVSTSGSYNEQFF. CDR3 DNA sequence: TGCAGCGTTTCGACTAGCGGGAGCTACAATGAGCAGTTCTTC.

This rearrangement joins TRBV18 to TRBJ2-6; D might be TRBD2 (5 bases). CDR3 length: 14 residues. Trimming cost V 2 bases and J 3 bases, with 5 bases left between them. Germline V gives CDR1 KGHSH, CDR2 LQKENI. This CDR3 is CASSPGSGANVLTF. Here the CDR3 DNA reads TGTGCCAGCTCACCAGGGAGTGGGGCCAACGTCCTGACTTTC.

V and J are TRBV11-2 and TRBJ2-5, with D perhaps matching TRBD2 (6 bases). CDR3 size: 15 residues. The V gene lost 2 bases and the J gene lost 4 bases, with 14 bases spanning the gap. The germline V gene encodes CDR1 SGHAT and CDR2 FQNNGV. The DNA for the CDR3 is TGTGCCAGCAGCTTACTTCGTGGAGGGCGAGAGACCCAGTACTTC. Translated: CASSLLRGGRETQYF.

The chain couples TRBV7-2 to TRBJ1-2; 9 bases map to TRBD1. The ends lost 2 bases at V and 6 bases at J; junction bases unmatched: 13. The CDR3 is 17 residues long. Germline V CDR1 and CDR2: SGHTA, FQGNSA. The CDR3 DNA reads TGTGCCAGCAGCTTAAAGTCGGGAGGGGGGACAGGGAATGGCTACACCTTC. Translation gives CASSLKSGGGTGNGYTF.

The chain recombines TRBV28 with TRBJ1-4; TRBD1 is a possible D gene (6 bases). This CDR3 contains 14 residues. Germline CDR1 and CDR2: MDHEN and SYDVKM. The ends were cut back, 5 bases at V and 5 bases at J, with 12 bases in the middle. The CDR3 DNA is TGTGCCAGCAGTGGGGGGGGGCGGAATGAAAAACTGTTTTTT. Protein: CASSGGGRNEKLFF.

J is TRBJ1-1 and V is TRBV10-3; TRBD1 matches at 11 bases. Trimming cost V 6 bases and J 0 bases; bases outside gene matches: 6. Per germline, CDR1 ENHRY and CDR2 SYGVKD. The CDR3 is made up of 16 amino acids. The CDR3 DNA reads as TGTGCCATCAGGGACAGGGGGCGAGAGATGAACACTGAAGCTTTCTTT. It codes for CAIRDRGREMNTEAFF.

The rearrangement uses TRBV10-3 and TRBJ1-1, with TRBD1 as a possible D gene (5 bases). The CDR3 runs 14 residues. Germline CDR1 is ENHRY and CDR2 is SYGVKD. Trimming took 6 bases from V and 1 from J, leaving 12 bases between them. CDR3: CAISSGIRNTEAFF. In DNA, the CDR3 is TGTGCCATCAGCTCAGGGATACGGAACACTGAAGCTTTCTTT.

This clone was recorded a few times. This CDR3 reads CASSDWTITDEQFF. DNA of the CDR3: TGTGCCAGCAGTGATTGGACAATAACGGATGAGCAGTTCTTC. J is TRBJ2-1 and V is TRBV2, with D maybe TRBD1 (5 bases). CDR1 and CDR2 from the germline V gene are SNHLY and FYNNEI. The CDR3 loop spans 14 amino acids. V dropped 3 bases and J dropped 8 bases, with 14 bases sitting between them.

The chain recombines TRBV14 with TRBJ1-1, with D maybe TRBD1 (6 bases). The CDR3 runs to 15 residues. Trimming cost V 4 bases and J 1 base, with 13 bases left between them. Looked up from germline, CDR1 is SGHDN and CDR2 is FVKESK. Here the CDR3 DNA reads TGTGCCAGCAGCCCTCGACAGGTCAAGAACACTGAAGCTTTCTTT. It codes for CASSPRQVKNTEAFF.

This chain joins TRBV6-5 and TRBJ1-5, with 9 bases fitting TRBD1. The junction had 6 bases not matched to a gene; V was cut back by 6 bases and J by 6 bases. CDR1 MNHEY and CDR2 SVGAGI come from the germline V gene. The CDR3 runs 14 residues. CDR3 residues: CASRATGGGQPQHF. CDR3 coding DNA: TGTGCCAGCAGGGCAACAGGGGGCGGTCAGCCCCAGCATTTT.

This chain uses TRBV15 with TRBJ2-1, with D possibly TRBD1 on 6 matching bases. CDR3 length: 15 residues. V lost 3 bases, J lost 5 bases, and 14 bases lay in between. Germline CDR1 LNHNV, CDR2 YYDKDF (reference sequence). As DNA, the CDR3 is TGTGCCACCAGCAGTTTACCAGGGGCGGACAATGAGCAGTTCTTC. It is translated as CATSSLPGADNEQFF.

The V gene is TRBV9, the J gene TRBJ2-1; no definite D call. Germline loops: CDR1 SGDLS, CDR2 YYNGEE. This CDR3 region has 15 residues. With 3 bases removed from V and 2 bases from J, the gap between germline ends came to 12 bases. The CDR3 coding sequence is TGTGCCAGCAGCGCTGCAGCGATAGCCTACAATGAGCAGTTCTTC. This sequence encodes CASSAAAIAYNEQFF.

V usage is TRBV9 and J usage is TRBJ2-1, with 9 bases that match TRBD1. The germline V gene encodes CDR1 SGDLS and CDR2 YYNGEE. The trim removed 3 bases at V and 6 bases at J, leaving 10 bases unmatched. This CDR3 is 16 amino acids long. The CDR3 here is CASSARTGTGTNEQFF. Here the CDR3 DNA reads TGTGCCAGCAGCGCAAGGACAGGGACAGGGACCAATGAGCAGTTCTTC.

The chain has TRBV7-9 and TRBJ2-4; D is perhaps TRBD1 (6 bases). V was cut by 8 bases and J by 9 bases, with 17 bases left in between. Germline assignment: CDR1 SEHNR and CDR2 FQNEAQ (reference sequence). This CDR3 spans 13 amino acids. The CDR3 loop is CASGGSEGVIQYF. CDR3 DNA sequence: TGTGCCAGCGGCGGATCCGAGGGGGTCATTCAGTACTTC.

V usage is TRBV6-6 and J usage is TRBJ1-5; D may be TRBD1 (5 bases). This CDR3 has 15 residues. Germline V gene data show CDR1 as MNHNY and CDR2 as SVGAGI (reference sequence). V lost 7 bases, J lost 0 bases, and 13 bases lay in between. This CDR3 reads CASTLGDGSNQPQHF. As DNA, the CDR3 is TGTGCCAGCACCCTAGGGGATGGTAGCAATCAGCCCCAGCATTTT.

CDR3 coding DNA: TGTGCCAGCTCACCTTTCCGGGCCTCTGACGGCGATGAGCAGTTCTTC. This sequence encodes CASSPFRASDGDEQFF. This sequence joins TRBV18 and TRBJ2-1; no definite D call. Germline assignment: CDR1 KGHSH and CDR2 LQKENI. This CDR3 has 16 residues. Trimming removed 3 bases at V and 8 bases at J, with 20 bases between.

J is TRBJ1-1 and V is TRBV7-3; D might be TRBD1 (5 bases). Trimming removed 4 bases at V and 4 bases at J, with 13 bases between. CDR1 is SGHTA and CDR2 is FQGTGA in the germline V gene. This CDR3 is 14 amino acids long. CDR3 sequence reads: CASSSSPGTTEAFF. CDR3 coding DNA: TGTGCCAGCAGCTCCTCCCCAGGGACCACTGAAGCTTTCTTT.

This clone was seen only once. The rearrangement uses TRBV4-1 and TRBJ1-1; no definite D call. Trimming stripped 6 bases from V and 0 bases from J, with 11 bases between. The CDR3 is 14 amino acids. Germline loops: CDR1 MGHRA, CDR2 YSYEKL. The CDR3 protein is CASSAQRLNTEAFF. CDR3 sequence (DNA): TGCGCCAGCAGTGCTCAAAGGTTGAACACTGAAGCTTTCTTT.